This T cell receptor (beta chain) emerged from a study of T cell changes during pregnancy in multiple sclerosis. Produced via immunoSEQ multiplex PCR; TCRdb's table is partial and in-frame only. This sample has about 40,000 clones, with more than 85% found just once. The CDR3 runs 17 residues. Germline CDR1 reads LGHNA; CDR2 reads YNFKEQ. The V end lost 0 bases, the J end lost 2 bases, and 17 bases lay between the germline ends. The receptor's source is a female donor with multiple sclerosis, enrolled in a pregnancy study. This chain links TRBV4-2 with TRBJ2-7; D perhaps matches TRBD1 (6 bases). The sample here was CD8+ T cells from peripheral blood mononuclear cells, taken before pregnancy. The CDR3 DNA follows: TGTGCCAGCAGCCAAGATCAACATGGTGCAGGGGCCTACGAGCAGTACTTC. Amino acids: CASSQDQHGAGAYEQYF.